These 12 T cell receptor beta chains came from one sample sequenced in a study of STAT3 mutations in large granular lymphocyte leukemia. Study-wide points: At least one immunodominant TCR beta clonotype appeared in every T-cell large granular lymphocyte leukemia patient.

No antigen has been assigned to these receptors. Assay used: immunoSEQ multiplex PCR; TCRdb lists only in-frame clones, some missing. The data contain under 25,000 clones, approximately 92% of them singletons. The sample comprised peripheral blood mononuclear cells. These receptors originate from a man between 60 and 75 years old with T-cell large granular lymphocyte leukemia. Some clones in this sample may be carry-over from other donors' samples.

The chain couples TRBV11-3 to TRBJ2-2, with D perhaps matching TRBD2 (6 bases). CDR3 length: 15 residues. V was trimmed by 3 bases and J by 2 bases, leaving 10 bases between them. CDR1 and CDR2 from the germline V gene are SGHNT and YENEEA. The CDR3 loop reads CASSLGGPNTGELFF. The CDR3 DNA reads as TGTGCCAGCAGCTTGGGGGGTCCTAACACCGGGGAGCTGTTTTTT.

The CDR3 DNA reads TGTGCCAGCGCCTCGGTGGGGAGATCCTACGAGCAGTACTTC. Amino acids: CASASVGRSYEQYF. The chain joins TRBV7-2 to TRBJ2-7, with a tentative D call TRBD2 (5 bases). With 8 bases removed from V and 1 base from J, the gap between germline ends came to 15 bases. Germline lookup yields CDR1 SGHTA and CDR2 FQGNSA. This CDR3 has 14 residues. The full variable domain, rest sourced from reference TRBV7-2 and TRBJ2-7, is GAGVSQSPSNKVTEKGKDVELRCDPISGHTALYWYRQSLGQGLEFLIYFQGNSAPDKSGLPSDRFSAERTGGSVSTLTIQRTQQEDSAVYLCASASVGRSYEQYFGPGTRLTVT.

The chain joins TRBV29-1 to TRBJ2-7; a possible D gene is TRBD1 (6 bases). In germline, CDR1 is SQVTM, CDR2 ANQGSEA. The V end was cut by 7 bases, the J end by 4 bases, with 17 bases between. The CDR3 is 13 amino acids. The chain's CDR3 is CSAISKQGYEQYF. The CDR3 bases are TGCAGCGCTATATCGAAACAGGGTTACGAGCAGTACTTC.

This clone has a single count. The rearrangement links TRBV5-1 to TRBJ1-1; 9 nucleotides agree with TRBD1. CDR1 and CDR2 (germline): SGHRS, YFSETQ. The CDR3 runs 18 residues. The V gene end was trimmed by 0 bases and the J gene end by 0 bases; junction bases not matched to a gene: 9. Here the CDR3 DNA reads TGCGCCAGCAGCTTGGCGGGGACAGGGACATTAATGAACACTGAAGCTTTCTTT. This encodes CASSLAGTGTLMNTEAFF.

The genes are TRBV10-3 and TRBJ2-2; 7 bases match TRBD2. CDR1 and CDR2 from the germline V gene are ENHRY and SYGVKD. V lost 3 bases, J lost 8 bases, and 9 bases stayed unmatched. The CDR3 extends over 15 amino acids. CDR3 protein: CAISEGSGHPGELFF. In nucleotides, the CDR3 is TGTGCCATCAGTGAAGGTAGCGGGCACCCTGGGGAGCTGTTTTTT.

The chain recombines TRBV7-3 with TRBJ2-1; 12 bases are a match to TRBD2. Germline CDR1 reads SGHTA; CDR2 reads FQGTGA. The junction had 2 bases not matched to a gene; V was cut back by 2 bases and J by 6 bases. This CDR3 has 15 amino acids. Here the CDR3 reads CASSLSTSGSNEQFF. In DNA form, the CDR3 reads TGTGCCAGCAGCTTATCGACTAGCGGGAGCAATGAGCAGTTCTTC.

The rearrangement links TRBV20-1 to TRBJ2-1; D not certain. V lost 1 base to trimming and J lost 7 bases, with 5 bases between them. In germline, CDR1 is DFQATT, CDR2 SNEGSKA (reference sequence). This CDR3 is built from 11 residues. CDR3 nucleotides: TGCAGTGCTAGAGTGGGGAATGAGCAGTTCTTC. It yields the protein CSARVGNEQFF.

This clone was observed once. This chain uses TRBV9 with TRBJ1-1; unclear D gene. V lost 0 bases and J lost 4, with 10 bases in between. Germline CDR1 reads SGDLS; CDR2 reads YYNGEE. The CDR3 consists of 14 residues. The CDR3 nucleotides read TGTGCCAGCAGCGTAGTTCCTAAGGGCACTGAAGCTTTCTTT. As protein: CASSVVPKGTEAFF.

This sequence joins TRBV5-5 and TRBJ1-1; no reliable D call. Germline V gives CDR1 SGHKS, CDR2 YYEKEE (reference sequence). This CDR3 has 13 residues. Trimming removed 0 bases from V and 0 bases from J, with 3 bases in between. DNA for the CDR3: TGTGCCAGCAGCTTGGTAGTGAACACTGAAGCTTTCTTT. Its protein product is CASSLVVNTEAFF.

The chain combines TRBV2 with TRBJ2-7; no definite D call. The V end was cut by 4 bases, the J end by 6 bases, with 13 bases between. CDR1 and CDR2 (germline): SNHLY, FYNNEI. The CDR3 consists of 13 residues. The CDR3 nucleotides are TGTGCCAGCAGTGCGGGCCTCCGTGGCGAGCAGTACTTC. Encoded protein: CASSAGLRGEQYF.

This sequence joins TRBV15 and TRBJ1-6; D is perhaps TRBD1 (5 bases). The CDR3 has 16 residues. CDR1 is LNHNV and CDR2 is YYDKDF in the germline V gene (reference sequence). V was cut by 3 bases and J by 5 bases, with 14 bases left in between. The CDR3 nucleotides read TGTGCCACCAGCAGGAGCGGGGCCCCCCATAATTCACCCCTCCACTTT. Translating gives CATSRSGAPHNSPLHF.

The V and J genes are TRBV28 and TRBJ2-7; D may be TRBD1 or TRBD2 (5 bases each). The CDR3 contains 13 residues. Trimming pared 10 bases from V and 1 base from J, leaving 14 bases between. Germline assignment: CDR1 MDHEN and CDR2 SYDVKM. CDR3 nucleotide sequence: TGTGCCACCAACATCGAGGGGTCCTACGAGCAGTACTTC. Amino acid sequence: CATNIEGSYEQYF.